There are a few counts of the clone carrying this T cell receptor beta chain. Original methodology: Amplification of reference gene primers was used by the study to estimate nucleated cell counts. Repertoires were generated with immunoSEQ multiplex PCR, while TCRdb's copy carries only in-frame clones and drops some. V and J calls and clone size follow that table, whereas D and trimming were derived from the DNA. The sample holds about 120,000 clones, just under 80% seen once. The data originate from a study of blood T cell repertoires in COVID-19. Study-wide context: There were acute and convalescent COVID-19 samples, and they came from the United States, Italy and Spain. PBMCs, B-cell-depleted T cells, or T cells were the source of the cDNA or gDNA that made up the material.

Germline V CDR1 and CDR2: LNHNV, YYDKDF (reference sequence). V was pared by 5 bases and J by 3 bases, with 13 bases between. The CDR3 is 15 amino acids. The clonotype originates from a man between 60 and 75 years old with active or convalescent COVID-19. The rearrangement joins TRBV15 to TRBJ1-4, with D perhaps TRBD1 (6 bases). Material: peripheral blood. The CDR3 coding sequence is TGTGCCACCAGCGAAGGGGGAAGCGCTAATGAAAAACTGTTTTTT. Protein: CATSEGGSANEKLFF.